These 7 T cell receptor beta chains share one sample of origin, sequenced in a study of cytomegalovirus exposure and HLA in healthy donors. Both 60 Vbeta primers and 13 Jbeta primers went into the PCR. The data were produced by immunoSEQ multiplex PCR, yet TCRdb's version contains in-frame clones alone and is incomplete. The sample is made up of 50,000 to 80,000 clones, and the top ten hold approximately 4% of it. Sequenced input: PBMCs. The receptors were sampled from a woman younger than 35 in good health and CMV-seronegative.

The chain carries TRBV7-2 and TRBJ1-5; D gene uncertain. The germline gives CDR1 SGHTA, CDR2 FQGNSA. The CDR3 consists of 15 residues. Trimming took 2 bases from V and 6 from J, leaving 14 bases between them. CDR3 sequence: CASSLTESRRQPQHF. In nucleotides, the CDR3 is TGTGCCAGCAGCTTAACCGAAAGCCGCCGTCAGCCCCAGCATTTT.

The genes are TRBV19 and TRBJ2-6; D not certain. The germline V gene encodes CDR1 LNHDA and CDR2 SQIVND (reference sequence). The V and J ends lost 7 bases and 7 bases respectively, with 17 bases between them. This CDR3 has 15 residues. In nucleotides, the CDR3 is TGTGCCAGTACCAATGACTCCAATTTTGCCAACGTCCTGACTTTC. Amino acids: CASTNDSNFANVLTF.

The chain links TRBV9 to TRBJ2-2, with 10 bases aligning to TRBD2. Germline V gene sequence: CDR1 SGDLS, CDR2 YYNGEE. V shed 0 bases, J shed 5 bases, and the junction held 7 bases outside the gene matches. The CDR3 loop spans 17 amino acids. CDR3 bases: TGTGCCAGCAGCGTAGAAGGTCTAGCGGGAGTGACCGGGGAGCTGTTTTTT. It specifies CASSVEGLAGVTGELFF.

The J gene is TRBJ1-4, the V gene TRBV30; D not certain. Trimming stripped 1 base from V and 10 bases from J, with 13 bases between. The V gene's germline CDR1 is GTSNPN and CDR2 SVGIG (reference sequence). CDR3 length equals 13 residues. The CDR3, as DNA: TGTGCCTGGAGTGCCCCTAATTCGGGAAAACTGTTTTTT. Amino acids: CAWSAPNSGKLFF.

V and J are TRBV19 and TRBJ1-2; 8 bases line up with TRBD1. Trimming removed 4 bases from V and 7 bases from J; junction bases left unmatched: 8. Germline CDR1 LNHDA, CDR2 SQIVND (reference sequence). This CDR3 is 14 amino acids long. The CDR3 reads CASSTPGQGLGYTF. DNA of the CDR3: TGTGCCAGTAGTACTCCAGGACAGGGCCTTGGCTACACCTTC.

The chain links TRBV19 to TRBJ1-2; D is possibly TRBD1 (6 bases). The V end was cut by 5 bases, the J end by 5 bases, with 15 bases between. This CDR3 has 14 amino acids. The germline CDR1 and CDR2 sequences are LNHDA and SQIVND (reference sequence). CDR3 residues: CASSRQGKGYGYTF. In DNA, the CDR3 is TGTGCCAGTAGTCGGCAGGGGAAAGGGTATGGCTACACCTTC. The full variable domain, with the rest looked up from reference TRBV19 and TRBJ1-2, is DGGITQSPKYLFRKEGQNVTLSCEQNLNHDAMYWYRQDPGQGLRLIYYSQIVNDFQKGDIAEGYSVSREKKESFPLTVTSAQKNPTAFYLCASSRQGKGYGYTFGSGTRLTVV.

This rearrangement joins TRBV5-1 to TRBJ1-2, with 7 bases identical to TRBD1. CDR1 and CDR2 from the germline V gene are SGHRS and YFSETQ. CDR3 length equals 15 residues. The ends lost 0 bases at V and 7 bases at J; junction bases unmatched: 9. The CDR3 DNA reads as TGCGCCAGCAGCTTGGGACAGGGCGGCAGTTTTGGCTACACCTTC. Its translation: CASSLGQGGSFGYTF.